This TCR beta chain appears in the sequencing data of a study of yellow fever vaccine responses in identical twins. Whole-study findings and limits: Vaccine-induced T cell responses in twins were reportedly observed to appear partly convergent, partly personalized.

Points on this clonotype: Its specificity is unknown.

TCRdb passed the RT-PCR reads through MiXCR, listing each CDR3 protein once. The data hold 6,000 to 9,000 distinct CDR3 sequences, with about 86% observed a single time. This specimen was T cells from blood (PBMCs), unsorted or a sorted subset (not recorded which), taken before or after yellow fever vaccination (not recorded which). The sequence came from a woman aged 18-35 years who received the yellow fever vaccine.

The CDR3 protein is CASSRLAGDGEQYF. The DNA for the CDR3 is TGTGCCAGCAGCCGACTAGCGGGGGATGGCGAGCAGTACTTC. The rearrangement joins TRBV6-2 or TRBV6-3 to TRBJ2-7; the match to TRBD2 covers 12 bases. The germline gives CDR1 MNHEY, CDR2 SVGEGT. Unmatched junction bases numbered 6, after V lost 6 bases and J lost 6 bases. This CDR3 contains 14 residues.